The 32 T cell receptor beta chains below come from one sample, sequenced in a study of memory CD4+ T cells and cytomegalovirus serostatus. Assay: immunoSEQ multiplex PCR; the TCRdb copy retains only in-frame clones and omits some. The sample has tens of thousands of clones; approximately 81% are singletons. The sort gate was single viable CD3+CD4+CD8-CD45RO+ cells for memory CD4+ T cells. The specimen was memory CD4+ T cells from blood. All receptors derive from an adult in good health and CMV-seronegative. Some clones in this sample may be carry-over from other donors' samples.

The CDR3 sequence is CASSQGLGVYYEQYF. CDR3 bases: TGTGCCAGCAGCCAAGGACTAGGGGTCTATTACGAGCAGTACTTC. This sequence joins TRBV14 and TRBJ2-7; D perhaps matches TRBD2 (6 bases). Trimming cost V 1 base and J 4 bases, with 14 bases left between them. Germline V gene data show CDR1 as SGHDN and CDR2 as FVKESK. The CDR3 runs to 15 residues.

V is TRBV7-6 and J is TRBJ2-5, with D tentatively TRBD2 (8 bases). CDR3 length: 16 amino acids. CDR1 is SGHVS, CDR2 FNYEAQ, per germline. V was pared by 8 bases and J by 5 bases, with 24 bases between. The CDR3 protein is CASEFSGNSRGETQYF. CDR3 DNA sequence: TGTGCCAGCGAATTTAGCGGGAACTCCAGGGGGGAGACCCAGTACTTC.

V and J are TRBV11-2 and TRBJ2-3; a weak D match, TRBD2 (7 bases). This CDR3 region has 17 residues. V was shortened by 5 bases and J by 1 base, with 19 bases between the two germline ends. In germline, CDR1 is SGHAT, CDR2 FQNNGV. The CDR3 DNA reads TGTGCCAGCAGCAGAGGGGGAGCGGGAATGGGCACAGATACGCAGTATTTT. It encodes CASSRGGAGMGTDTQYF.

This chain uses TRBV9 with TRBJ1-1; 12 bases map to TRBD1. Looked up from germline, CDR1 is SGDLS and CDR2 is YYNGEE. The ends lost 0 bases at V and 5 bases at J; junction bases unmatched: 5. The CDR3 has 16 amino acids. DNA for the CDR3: TGTGCCAGCAGCGTAGAGGGACAGGGGGCAAGTACTGAAGCTTTCTTT. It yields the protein CASSVEGQGASTEAFF.

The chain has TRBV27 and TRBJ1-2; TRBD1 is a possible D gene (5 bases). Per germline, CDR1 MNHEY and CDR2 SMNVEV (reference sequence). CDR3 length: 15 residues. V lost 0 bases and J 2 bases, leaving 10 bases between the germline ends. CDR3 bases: TGTGCCAGCAGTTTATCCCGCAGGGCAAACTATGGCTACACCTTC. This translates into CASSLSRRANYGYTF.

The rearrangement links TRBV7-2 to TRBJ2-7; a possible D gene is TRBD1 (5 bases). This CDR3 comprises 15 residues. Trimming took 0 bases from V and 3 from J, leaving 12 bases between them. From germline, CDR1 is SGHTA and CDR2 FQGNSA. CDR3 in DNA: TGTGCCAGCAGCTTAGCGACGACAGCCTTCTACGAGCAGTACTTC. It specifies CASSLATTAFYEQYF.

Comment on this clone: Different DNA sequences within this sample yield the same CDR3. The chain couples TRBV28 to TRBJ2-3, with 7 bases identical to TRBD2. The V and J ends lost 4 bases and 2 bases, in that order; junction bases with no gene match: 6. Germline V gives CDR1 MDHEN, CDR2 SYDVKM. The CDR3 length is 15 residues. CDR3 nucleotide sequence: TGTGCCAGCAGTTCCCGCGGGAGAGACACAGATACGCAGTATTTT. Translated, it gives CASSSRGRDTDTQYF.

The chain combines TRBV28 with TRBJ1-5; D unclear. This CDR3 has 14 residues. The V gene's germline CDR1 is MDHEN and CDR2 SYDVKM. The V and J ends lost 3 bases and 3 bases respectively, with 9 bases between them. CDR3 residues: CASSFGRYNQPQHF. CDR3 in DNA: TGTGCCAGCAGTTTTGGCAGGTACAATCAGCCCCAGCATTTT.

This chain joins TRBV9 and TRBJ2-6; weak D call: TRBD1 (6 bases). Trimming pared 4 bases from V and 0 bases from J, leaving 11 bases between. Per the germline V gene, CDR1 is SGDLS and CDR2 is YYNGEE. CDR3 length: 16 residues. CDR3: CASSPGHPSGANVLTF. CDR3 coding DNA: TGTGCCAGCAGCCCGGGACATCCCTCTGGGGCCAACGTCCTGACTTTC.

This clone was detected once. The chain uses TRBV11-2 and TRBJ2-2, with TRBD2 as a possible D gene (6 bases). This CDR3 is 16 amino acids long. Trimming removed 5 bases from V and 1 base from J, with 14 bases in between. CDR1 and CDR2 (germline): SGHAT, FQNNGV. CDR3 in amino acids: CASSPGGARNTGELFF. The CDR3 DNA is TGTGCCAGCAGCCCAGGCGGGGCACGGAACACCGGGGAGCTGTTTTTT.

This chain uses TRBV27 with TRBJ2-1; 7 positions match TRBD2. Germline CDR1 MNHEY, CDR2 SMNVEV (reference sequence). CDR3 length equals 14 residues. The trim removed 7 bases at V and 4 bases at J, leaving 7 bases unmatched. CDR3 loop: CASNARETYNEQFF. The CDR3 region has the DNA TGTGCCAGCAATGCGCGGGAGACATACAATGAGCAGTTCTTC.

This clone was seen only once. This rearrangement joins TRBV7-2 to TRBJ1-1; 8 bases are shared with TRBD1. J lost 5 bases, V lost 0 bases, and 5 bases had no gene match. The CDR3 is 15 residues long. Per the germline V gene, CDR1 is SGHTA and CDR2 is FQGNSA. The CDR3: CASSLAGTGSTEAFF. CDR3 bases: TGTGCCAGCAGCTTAGCCGGGACAGGTTCGACTGAAGCTTTCTTT. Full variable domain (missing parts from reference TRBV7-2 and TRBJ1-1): GAGVSQSPSNKVTEKGKDVELRCDPISGHTALYWYRQSLGQGLEFLIYFQGNSAPDKSGLPSDRFSAERTGGSVSTLTIQRTQQEDSAVYLCASSLAGTGSTEAFFGQGTRLTVV.

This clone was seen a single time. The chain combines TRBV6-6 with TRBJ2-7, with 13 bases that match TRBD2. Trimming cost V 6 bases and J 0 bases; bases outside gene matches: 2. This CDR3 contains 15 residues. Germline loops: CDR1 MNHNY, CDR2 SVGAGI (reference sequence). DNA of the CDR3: TGTGCCAGCAGCACTAGCGGGAGGGCCTCCTACGAGCAGTACTTC. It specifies CASSTSGRASYEQYF.

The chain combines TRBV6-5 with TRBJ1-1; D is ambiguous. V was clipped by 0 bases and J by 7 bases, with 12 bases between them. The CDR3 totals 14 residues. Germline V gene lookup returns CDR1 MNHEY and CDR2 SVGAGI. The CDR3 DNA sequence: TGTGCCAGCAGTTACTCACGGGGAGGGTTTGAAGCTTTCTTT. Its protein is CASSYSRGGFEAFF.

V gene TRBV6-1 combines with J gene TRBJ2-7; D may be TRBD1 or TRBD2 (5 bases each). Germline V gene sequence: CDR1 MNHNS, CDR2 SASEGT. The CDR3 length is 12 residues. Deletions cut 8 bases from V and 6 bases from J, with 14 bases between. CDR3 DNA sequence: TGTGCCAGCGCTTATACTGGGGGCGAGCAGTACTTC. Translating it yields CASAYTGGEQYF.

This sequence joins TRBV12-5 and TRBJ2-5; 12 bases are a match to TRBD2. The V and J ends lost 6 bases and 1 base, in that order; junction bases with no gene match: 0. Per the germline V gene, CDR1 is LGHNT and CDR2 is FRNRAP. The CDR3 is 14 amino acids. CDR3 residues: CASGGLAGQETQYF. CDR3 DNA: TGTGCTAGTGGGGGACTAGCGGGCCAAGAGACCCAGTACTTC.

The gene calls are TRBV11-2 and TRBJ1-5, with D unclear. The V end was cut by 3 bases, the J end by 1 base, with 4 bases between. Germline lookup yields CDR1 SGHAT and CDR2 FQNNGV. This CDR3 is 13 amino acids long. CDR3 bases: TGTGCCAGCAGCTTTAGGAGCAATCAGCCCCAGCATTTT. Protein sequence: CASSFRSNQPQHF.

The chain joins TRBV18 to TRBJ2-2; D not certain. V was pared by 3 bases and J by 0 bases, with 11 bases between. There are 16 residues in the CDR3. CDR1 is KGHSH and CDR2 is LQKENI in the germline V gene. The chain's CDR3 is CASSPLMTANTGELFF. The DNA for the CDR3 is TGTGCCAGCTCACCCCTTATGACGGCGAACACCGGGGAGCTGTTTTTT.

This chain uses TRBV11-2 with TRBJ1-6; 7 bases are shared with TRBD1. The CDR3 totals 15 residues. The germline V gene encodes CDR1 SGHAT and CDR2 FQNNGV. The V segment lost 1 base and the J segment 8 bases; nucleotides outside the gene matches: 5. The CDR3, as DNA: TGTGCCAGCAGCTTAGGAGGGGGCGAGCATTCACCCCTCCACTTT. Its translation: CASSLGGGEHSPLHF.

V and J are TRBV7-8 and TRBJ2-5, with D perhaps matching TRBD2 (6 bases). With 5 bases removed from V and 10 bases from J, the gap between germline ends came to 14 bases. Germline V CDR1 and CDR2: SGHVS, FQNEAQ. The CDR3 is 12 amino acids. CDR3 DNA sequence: TGTGCCAGCAGCCCCGTCTACGGGGGCCAGTACTTC. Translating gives CASSPVYGGQYF.

For the CDR3, the DNA is TGTGCCAGCACCCAGGGGGGCCCTTTCAGCTATGGCTACACCTTC. It yields the protein CASTQGGPFSYGYTF. The J gene is TRBJ1-2, the V gene TRBV5-5, with 7 bases matching TRBD1. Losses at the gene ends were 6 bases for V and 4 bases for J; bases not matched to a gene: 12. The germline CDR1 and CDR2 sequences are SGHKS and YYEKEE (reference sequence). The CDR3 extends over 15 amino acids.

In DNA, the CDR3 is TGTGCCACCAGGACCGGGACAGTAGGAAACACCATATATTTT. This codes for CATRTGTVGNTIYF. The gene calls are TRBV15 and TRBJ1-3; 7 bases are a match to TRBD1. J was trimmed by 4 bases and V by 6 bases; bases with no gene match: 6. CDR1 and CDR2 (germline): LNHNV, YYDKDF (reference sequence). The CDR3 totals 14 residues.

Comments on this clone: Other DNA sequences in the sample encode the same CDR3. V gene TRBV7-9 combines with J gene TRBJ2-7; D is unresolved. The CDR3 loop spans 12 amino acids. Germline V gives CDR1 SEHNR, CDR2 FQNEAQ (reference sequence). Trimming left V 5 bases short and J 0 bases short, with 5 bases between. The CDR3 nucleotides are TGTGCCAGCAGCCAAAGCTCCTACGAGCAGTACTTC. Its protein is CASSQSSYEQYF.

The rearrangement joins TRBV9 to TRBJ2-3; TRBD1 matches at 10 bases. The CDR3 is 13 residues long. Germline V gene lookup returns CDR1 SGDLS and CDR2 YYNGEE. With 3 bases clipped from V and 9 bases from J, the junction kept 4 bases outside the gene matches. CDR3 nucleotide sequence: TGTGCCAGCAGCGCAGAGGGACAGGGGACGCAGTATTTT. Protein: CASSAEGQGTQYF.

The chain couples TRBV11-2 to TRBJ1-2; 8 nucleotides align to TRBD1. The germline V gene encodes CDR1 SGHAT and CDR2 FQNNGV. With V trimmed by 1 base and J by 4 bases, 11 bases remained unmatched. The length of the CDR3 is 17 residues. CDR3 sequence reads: CASSLGGDRRRSYGYTF. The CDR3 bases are TGTGCCAGCAGCTTAGGGGGGGACAGGAGGCGCAGCTATGGCTACACCTTC.

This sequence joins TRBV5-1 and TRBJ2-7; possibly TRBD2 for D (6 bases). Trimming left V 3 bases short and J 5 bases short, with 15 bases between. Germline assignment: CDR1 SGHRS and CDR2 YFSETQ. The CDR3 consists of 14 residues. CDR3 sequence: CASSSGTPRDEQYF. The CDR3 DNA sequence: TGCGCCAGCAGCTCCGGGACTCCCAGGGACGAGCAGTACTTC.

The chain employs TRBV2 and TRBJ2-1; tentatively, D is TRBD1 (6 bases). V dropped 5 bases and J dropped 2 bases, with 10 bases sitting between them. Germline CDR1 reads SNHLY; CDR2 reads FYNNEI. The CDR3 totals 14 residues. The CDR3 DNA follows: TGTGCCAGCAGTTTCGGACAGCCCTACAATGAGCAGTTCTTC. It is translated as CASSFGQPYNEQFF.

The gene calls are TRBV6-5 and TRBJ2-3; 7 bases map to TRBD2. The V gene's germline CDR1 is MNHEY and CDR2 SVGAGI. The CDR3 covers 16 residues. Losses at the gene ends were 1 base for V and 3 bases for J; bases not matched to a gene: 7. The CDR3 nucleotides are TGTGCCAGCAGTTACTTGGGGGGAGGGCCGACAGATACGCAGTATTTT. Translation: CASSYLGGGPTDTQYF.

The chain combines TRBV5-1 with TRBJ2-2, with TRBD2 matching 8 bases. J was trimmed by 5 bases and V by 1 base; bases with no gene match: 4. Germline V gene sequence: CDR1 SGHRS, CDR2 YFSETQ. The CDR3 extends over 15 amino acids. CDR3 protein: CASSLSRGGTGELFF. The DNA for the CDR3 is TGCGCCAGCAGCTTGAGCCGGGGGGGGACCGGGGAGCTGTTTTTT.

The CDR3 bases are TGTGCCAGCGGGACAGTATTACGTACTGAAGCTTTCTTT. This sequence encodes CASGTVLRTEAFF. The genes are TRBV28 and TRBJ1-1, with 7 nucleotides matching TRBD1. With V trimmed by 8 bases and J by 5 bases, 8 bases remained unmatched. CDR1 MDHEN and CDR2 SYDVKM come from the germline V gene. The CDR3 has 13 amino acids.

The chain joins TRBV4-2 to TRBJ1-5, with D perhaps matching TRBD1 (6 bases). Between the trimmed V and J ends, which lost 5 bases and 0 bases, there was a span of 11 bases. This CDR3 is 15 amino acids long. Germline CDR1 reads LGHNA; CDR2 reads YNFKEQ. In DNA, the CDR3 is TGTGCCAGCAGCAGTGGGGACATTAGCAATCAGCCCCAGCATTTT. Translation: CASSSGDISNQPQHF.

The CDR3 protein is CASSSGPTDTQYF. CDR3 DNA: TGTGCCAGCAGCTCGGGACCGACAGATACGCAGTATTTT. The rearrangement joins TRBV7-2 to TRBJ2-3; D could derive from TRBD1 or TRBD2 (5 bases each). The CDR3 extends over 13 amino acids. Germline loops: CDR1 SGHTA, CDR2 FQGNSA. The ends were cut back, 4 bases at V and 3 bases at J, with 8 bases in the middle.